These 8 T cell receptor beta chains share one sample of origin, sequenced in a study of Graves' ophthalmopathy and Graves' hyperthyroidism. Amplified material comprised TCR beta CDR3 regions derived from RNA transcripts. The library came from an HTBI-primed first-round RT-PCR and a second-round multiplex PCR. In TCRdb, the multiplex PCR reads were re-called with MiXCR into one record per CDR3 protein. The data show about 550,000 distinct CDR3 sequences, just under 40% seen once. Sequencing used peripheral blood or thyroid tissue (not recorded which). The receptors were gathered from an adult man with Graves' hyperthyroidism.

V usage is TRBV4-2 and J usage is TRBJ1-3, with TRBD1 as a possible D gene (6 bases). The CDR3 contains 16 residues. From germline, CDR1 is LGHNA and CDR2 YNFKEQ. V was shortened by 4 bases and J by 7 bases, with 20 bases between the two germline ends. The CDR3 nucleotides are TGTGCCAGCAGCCTTGATCAGGGGAACTTCATGAACACCATATATTTT. It yields the protein CASSLDQGNFMNTIYF.

The rearrangement links TRBV6-6 to TRBJ1-1, with D hard to call. Trimming took off 2 bases at V and 4 bases at J, with 2 bases between the two ends. The CDR3 loop spans 11 amino acids. Germline V lookup: CDR1 MNHNY, CDR2 SVGAGI (reference sequence). Here the CDR3 reads CASSYVTEAFF. Written as DNA, the CDR3 is TGTGCCAGCAGTTACGTCACTGAAGCTTTCTTT.

This chain links TRBV19 with TRBJ1-5; TRBD1 matches at 12 bases. Germline-derived CDR1 and CDR2 are LNHDA and SQIVND (reference sequence). The V segment lost 4 bases and the J segment 1 base; nucleotides outside the gene matches: 5. This CDR3 region has 17 residues. The CDR3 reads CASSKGQGAGSNQPQHF. As DNA, the CDR3 is TGTGCCAGTAGTAAGGGACAGGGGGCAGGGAGCAATCAGCCCCAGCATTTT.

This clonotype has at least ten counts. This sequence joins TRBV19 and TRBJ2-7; D is tentatively TRBD1 or TRBD2 (6 bases each). Germline V gene data show CDR1 as LNHDA and CDR2 as SQIVND (reference sequence). The CDR3 has 14 residues. V lost 7 bases and J lost 7, with 20 bases in between. CDR3 residues: CASKRGVGAEEQYF. The CDR3 region has the DNA TGTGCCAGTAAGCGCGGGGTGGGGGCGGAGGAGCAGTACTTC.

This clonotype was observed at least ten times. DNA of the CDR3: TGTGCCAGTTCCTATTCCGGGACAGGCGCTTTCTTT. It encodes CASSYSGTGAFF. J is TRBJ1-1 and V is TRBV19; 8 bases fit TRBD1. V was clipped by 8 bases and J by 11 bases; unmatched bases: 10. The germline gives CDR1 LNHDA, CDR2 SQIVND (reference sequence). This CDR3 spans 12 amino acids.

To note about this clonotype: This could be a read error, since a much larger clone is one nucleotide away. This rearrangement joins TRBV12-3 or TRBV12-4 to TRBJ2-7; tentative D call: TRBD1 (5 bases). The CDR3 sequence is 13 residues long. CDR3 nucleotide sequence: TGTGTCAGCAGTCCATCTCAGGGTTCTGAGCAGTACTTC. Protein: CVSSPSQGSEQYF.

The genes are TRBV6-5 and TRBJ2-3; a weak D match, TRBD2 (5 bases). The length of the CDR3 is 13 residues. V lost 3 bases and J 4 bases, leaving 8 bases between the germline ends. CDR1 is MNHEY, CDR2 SVGAGI, per germline. The CDR3 reads CASSYQAADTQYF. The CDR3 bases are TGTGCCAGCAGTTATCAAGCGGCAGATACGCAGTATTTT.

In the case of this clonotype: Given the absence of the conserved phenylalanine or tryptophan at the CDR3 end, a read error is likely. It is unclear where the CDR3 begins or ends on the DNA, so no DNA is shown, and the CDR3 is as TCRdb lists it. The chain recombines TRBV2 with TRBJ1-1. Per germline, CDR1 SNHLY and CDR2 FYNNEI. The CDR3 comprises 9 residues, both ends counted. The CDR3 is CASTKGLFS.